A selection of T cell receptor beta chains follows, all from one sample in a study of shared clonotypes between healthy human individuals. Clones were read by immunoSEQ multiplex PCR, and TCRdb kept only the in-frame ones, dropping some. The table records around 2,000,000 clones, about 94% of them present only once. Sequenced sample: naive CD8+ T cells sorted from blood. The receptor set was obtained from a man younger than 35 in good health. Both conserved end residues are part of each CDR3. D genes are given only for firm matches. Clone sizes are given selectively: once, few, many, or a class where the clone is expanded.

D	V	length	size	J	DNA	CDR3
-	TRBV6-5	16	-	TRBJ1-4	TGTGCCAGCAGTTACACCTGGGTCGCGAGAAATGAAAAACTGTTTTTT	CASSYTWVARNEKLFF
-	TRBV5-6	16	-	TRBJ2-7	TGTGCCAGCAGCTTGGCCGTCGAGGGGGACCTGTACGAGCAGTACTTC	CASSLAVEGDLYEQYF
TRBD1	TRBV20-1	11	once	TRBJ1-1	TGCAGTGCCTGGGACAGGCTAGAAGCTTTCTTT	CSAWDRLEAFF
-	TRBV30	14	-	TRBJ1-6	TGTGCCTGGACTGAAAGGGGAGGGCCGGAGCCCCTCCACTTT	CAWTERGGPEPLHF
-	TRBV4-3	16	-	TRBJ2-1	TGCGCCAGCAGCCTAAGGATGGAAAAGGGCGAGAATGAGCAGTTCTTC	CASSLRMEKGENEQFF
-	TRBV19	11	-	TRBJ2-2	TGTGCCAGTAGTATAGTAGGGGAGCTGTTTTTT	CASSIVGELFF
-	TRBV5-3	13	-	TRBJ2-7	TGTGCCAGAAGCTTGGCCGGGAGCCACGAGCAGTACTTC	CARSLAGSHEQYF
-	TRBV6-5	14	-	TRBJ2-7	TGTGCCAGCAGTTACGGCGGCTTCTCCTACGAGCAGTACTTC	CASSYGGFSYEQYF
-	TRBV27	14	-	TRBJ1-4	TGTGCCAGCAGTTCCAGGGTGGTTAATGAAAAACTGTTTTTT	CASSSRVVNEKLFF
TRBD2	TRBV6-1	15	once	TRBJ2-7	TGTGCCAGCAGTGAAGTGGCGGGGGGAACGTACGAGCAGTACTTC	CASSEVAGGTYEQYF
-	TRBV9	13	-	TRBJ2-2	TGTGCCAGCAGCCCGACGGCAACCGGGGAGCTGTTTTTT	CASSPTATGELFF
-	TRBV13	17	-	TRBJ1-3	TGTGCCAGCAGCACCGACCGGGACGCTGGCTCTGGAAACACCATATATTTT	CASSTDRDAGSGNTIYF
-	TRBV9	15	-	TRBJ2-1	TGTGCCAGCAGCGTAGGAGCCGGAATAGGCAATGAGCAGTTCTTC	CASSVGAGIGNEQFF
-	TRBV19	16	once	TRBJ1-5	TGTGCCAGTAGTATAGAGAGGTGGGGGGGCAATCAGCCCCAGCATTTT	CASSIERWGGNQPQHF
TRBD1	TRBV19	14	-	TRBJ1-1	TGTGCCAGTAGCACCGGGACAGGGAACACTGAAGCTTTCTTT	CASSTGTGNTEAFF
-	TRBV5-6	16	-	TRBJ1-1	TGTGCCAGCAGCTTGGCCCCAGCGGGGGTGAACACTGAAGCTTTCTTT	CASSLAPAGVNTEAFF
TRBD2	TRBV6-5	15	once	TRBJ2-2	TGTGCCAGCAGTTACGGGAGGGCAGCCACCGGGGAGCTGTTTTTT	CASSYGRAATGELFF
-	TRBV28	14	-	TRBJ1-2	TGTGCCAGCAGTTTGGGGGGCGCGGGATATGGCTACACCTTC	CASSLGGAGYGYTF
-	TRBV27	14	-	TRBJ2-1	TGTGCCAGTTATTGGGACGGCCCTTCCAATGAGCAGTTCTTC	CASYWDGPSNEQFF
-	TRBV30	14	-	TRBJ1-2	TGTGCCTGGAGCCCCCACAGCGGGAACTATGGCTACACCTTC	CAWSPHSGNYGYTF
-	TRBV10-2	15	-	TRBJ1-5	TGCGCCAGCAGTGAGACTGGGGCTCGCAATCAGCCCCAGCATTTT	CASSETGARNQPQHF
-	TRBV10-3	12	once	TRBJ2-1	TGTGCCACCGCCTCATCGGGAGATGAGCAGTTCTTC	CATASSGDEQFF
-	TRBV27	15	-	TRBJ1-3	TGTGCCAGCAGTTCGACCCCAGGGGCGCGGAACACCATATATTTT	CASSSTPGARNTIYF
TRBD2	TRBV4-1	17	once	TRBJ2-3	TGCGCCAGCAGCCAAGAAGGCGGGGGGGTTGATACAGATACGCAGTATTTT	CASSQEGGGVDTDTQYF
-	TRBV7-9	16	-	TRBJ1-3	TGTGCCAGCAGCTTAGCGCGGGAGAACTCTGGAAACACCATATATTTT	CASSLARENSGNTIYF
TRBD2	TRBV9	18	-	TRBJ2-2	TGTGCCAGCAGCGTAGGAGGTAGCGGGTCAGGCCAGGTCGGGGAGCTGTTTTTT	CASSVGGSGSGQVGELFF
TRBD1	TRBV15	16	-	TRBJ2-5	TGTGCCACCAGCAGGACAGGGGTCTTCGGGGGAGAGACCCAGTACTTC	CATSRTGVFGGETQYF
-	TRBV27	16	-	TRBJ2-3	TGTGCCAGCAGTTTATCGATAAAGACCTTCACAGATACGCAGTATTTT	CASSLSIKTFTDTQYF
-	TRBV11-2	16	-	TRBJ1-1	TGTGCCAGCAGCTTAGAGGCCCCTCGCTCGGACACTGAAGCTTTCTTT	CASSLEAPRSDTEAFF
TRBD2	TRBV6-5	14	-	TRBJ2-1	TGTGCCAGCACTCTAGCGGGAGAAATGGGGGAGCAGTTCTTC	CASTLAGEMGEQFF
-	TRBV4-3	17	-	TRBJ2-7	TGCGCCAGCAGCCATAGAGAGGTCGCGCTGGGGACCTACGAGCAGTACTTC	CASSHREVALGTYEQYF
TRBD1	TRBV9	18	-	TRBJ1-2	TGTGCCAGCAGCGAGGGCCCGAAGGGGACAGGGGGCGACTATGGCTACACCTTC	CASSEGPKGTGGDYGYTF
TRBD1	TRBV2	15	-	TRBJ1-2	TGTGCCAGCAGTGAGTTGACAGGGGTAGACTATGGCTACACCTTC	CASSELTGVDYGYTF
-	TRBV4-2	14	-	TRBJ1-2	TGTGCCAGCAGCCAAGATGCAGGGATCTATGGCTACACCTTC	CASSQDAGIYGYTF
TRBD2	TRBV7-2	15	-	TRBJ2-7	TGTGCCAGCAGCCGCCTAGCGGGAGCACCCGGGGAGCAGTACTTC	CASSRLAGAPGEQYF
-	TRBV5-1	14	-	TRBJ2-7	TGCGCCAGCAGCTTGGATCAGGCTGCCTACGAGCAGTACTTC	CASSLDQAAYEQYF
-	TRBV4-1	16	many	TRBJ2-2	TGCGCCAGCAGCCAAGTAATGGGGGGGCGAGTCGGGGAGCTGTTTTTT	CASSQVMGGRVGELFF
-	TRBV28	14	-	TRBJ1-2	TGTGCCAGCAGGGCCGACACAGGGACACTCGGCTACACCTTC	CASRADTGTLGYTF
TRBD1	TRBV27	15	-	TRBJ1-5	TGTGCCAGCAGTTTAGGGGCAGGGGGCGATCAGCCCCAGCATTTT	CASSLGAGGDQPQHF
-	TRBV11-2	12	-	TRBJ2-1	TGTGCCAGCAGCTTAGATCACTATGAGCAGTTCTTC	CASSLDHYEQFF
TRBD1	TRBV25-1	16	-	TRBJ2-7	TGTGCCAGCAGTGATTTCGGACAGGGCCCTCACTACGAGCAGTACTTC	CASSDFGQGPHYEQYF
-	TRBV11-2	16	once	TRBJ1-2	TGTGCCAGCAGCTTAGATGGAGGACGGACGGCTGATGGCTACACCTTC	CASSLDGGRTADGYTF
-	TRBV27	15	-	TRBJ1-5	TGTGCCAGCAGGTCGGGACCGCCCGGGGGTCAGCCCCAGCATTTT	CASRSGPPGGQPQHF
-	TRBV4-1	16	-	TRBJ1-1	TGCGCCAGCAGCCAACACCGTGACAGGTCGAACACTGAAGCTTTCTTT	CASSQHRDRSNTEAFF
TRBD1	TRBV6-1	13	-	TRBJ2-1	TGTGCCAGCAGTGAATACGGGACAGATGAGCAGTTCTTC	CASSEYGTDEQFF
-	TRBV6-5	14	once	TRBJ2-7	TGTGCCAGCAGTTACACCGGGACAATTTACGAGCAGTACTTC	CASSYTGTIYEQYF
TRBD2	TRBV6-5	13	-	TRBJ2-7	TGTGCCAGCAGTCTCACTAGCGCCTACGAGCAGTACTTC	CASSLTSAYEQYF
-	TRBV20-1	11	-	TRBJ2-7	TGCAGCACCCCCTTTACTTACGAGCAGTACTTC	CSTPFTYEQYF
-	TRBV29-1	11	-	TRBJ2-7	TGCAGCGCCACAGGGACCGAGGGGCAGTACTTC	CSATGTEGQYF